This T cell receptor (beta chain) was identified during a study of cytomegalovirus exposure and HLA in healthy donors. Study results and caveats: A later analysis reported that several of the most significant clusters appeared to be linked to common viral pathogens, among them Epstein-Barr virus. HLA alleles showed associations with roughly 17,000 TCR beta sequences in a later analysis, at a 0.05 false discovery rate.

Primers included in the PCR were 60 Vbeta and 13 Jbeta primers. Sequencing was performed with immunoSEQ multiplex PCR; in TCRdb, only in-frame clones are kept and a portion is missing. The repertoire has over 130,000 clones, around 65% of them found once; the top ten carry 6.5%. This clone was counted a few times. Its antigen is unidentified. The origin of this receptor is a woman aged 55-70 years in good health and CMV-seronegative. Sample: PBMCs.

The CDR3 is CASSGRDRVFGETQYF. Here the CDR3 DNA reads TGCGCCAGCAGCGGCCGGGACAGGGTTTTCGGGGAGACCCAGTACTTC. The V and J genes are TRBV5-1 and TRBJ2-5; 9 bases align to TRBD1. The germline V gene encodes CDR1 SGHRS and CDR2 YFSETQ. This CDR3 spans 16 amino acids. V trimming: 4 bases; J trimming: 5 bases; junction bases outside the gene matches: 12.